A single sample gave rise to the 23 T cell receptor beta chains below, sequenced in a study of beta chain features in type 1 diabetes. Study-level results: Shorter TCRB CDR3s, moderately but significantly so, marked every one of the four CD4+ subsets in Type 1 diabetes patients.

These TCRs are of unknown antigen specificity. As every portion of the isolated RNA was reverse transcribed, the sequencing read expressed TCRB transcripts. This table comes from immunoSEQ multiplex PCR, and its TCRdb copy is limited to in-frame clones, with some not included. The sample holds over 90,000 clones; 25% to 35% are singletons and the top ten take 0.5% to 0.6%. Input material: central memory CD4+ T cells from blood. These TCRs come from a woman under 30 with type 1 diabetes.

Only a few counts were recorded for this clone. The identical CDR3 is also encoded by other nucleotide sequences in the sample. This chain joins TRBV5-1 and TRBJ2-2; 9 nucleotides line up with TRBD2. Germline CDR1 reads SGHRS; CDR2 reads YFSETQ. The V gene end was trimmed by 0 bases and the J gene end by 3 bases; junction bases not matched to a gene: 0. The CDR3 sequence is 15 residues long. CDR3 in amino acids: CASSLGLADTGELFF. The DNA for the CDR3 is TGCGCCAGCAGCTTGGGACTAGCGGACACCGGGGAGCTGTTTTTT.

The chain's CDR3 is CASSPGTGGYYGYTF. In DNA form, the CDR3 reads TGTGCCAGCAGTCCTGGGACAGGGGGTTACTATGGCTACACCTTC. This chain links TRBV6-5 with TRBJ1-2; TRBD1 agrees at 11 bases. The germline gives CDR1 MNHEY, CDR2 SVGAGI. V shed 5 bases and J 3 bases; nucleotides not matched to a gene: 5. The CDR3 extends over 15 amino acids.

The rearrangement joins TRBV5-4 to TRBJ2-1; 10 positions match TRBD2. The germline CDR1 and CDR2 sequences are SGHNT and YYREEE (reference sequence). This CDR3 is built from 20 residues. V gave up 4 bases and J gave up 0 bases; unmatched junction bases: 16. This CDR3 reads CASSVLFGTSVSSSYNEQFF. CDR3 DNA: TGTGCCAGCAGCGTTTTATTCGGGACTAGCGTCTCGAGCTCCTACAATGAGCAGTTCTTC.

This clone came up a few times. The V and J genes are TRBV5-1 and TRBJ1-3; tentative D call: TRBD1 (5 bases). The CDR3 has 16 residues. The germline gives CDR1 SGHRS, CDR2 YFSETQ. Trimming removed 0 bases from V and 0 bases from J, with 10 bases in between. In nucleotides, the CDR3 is TGCGCCAGCAGCTTGGCCGGGGGATACTCTGGAAACACCATATATTTT. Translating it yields CASSLAGGYSGNTIYF.

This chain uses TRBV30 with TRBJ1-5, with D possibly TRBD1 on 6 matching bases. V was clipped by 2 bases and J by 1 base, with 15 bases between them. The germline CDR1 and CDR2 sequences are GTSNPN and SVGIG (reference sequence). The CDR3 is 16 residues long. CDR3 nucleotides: TGTGCCTGGAGTCTCGGGGTTGGGACAAGCAATCAGCCCCAGCATTTT. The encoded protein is CAWSLGVGTSNQPQHF.

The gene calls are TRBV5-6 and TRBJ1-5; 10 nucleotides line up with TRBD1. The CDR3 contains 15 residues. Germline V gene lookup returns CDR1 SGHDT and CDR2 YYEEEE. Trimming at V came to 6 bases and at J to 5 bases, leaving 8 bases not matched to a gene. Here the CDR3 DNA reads TGTGCCAGCAAACGACAGGGGGCAGGGTATCAGCCCCAGCATTTT. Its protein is CASKRQGAGYQPQHF.

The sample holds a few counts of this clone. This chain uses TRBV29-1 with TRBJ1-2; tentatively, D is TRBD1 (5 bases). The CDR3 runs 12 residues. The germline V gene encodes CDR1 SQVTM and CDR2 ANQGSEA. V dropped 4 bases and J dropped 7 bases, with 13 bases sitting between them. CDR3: CSVAQGSGGYTF. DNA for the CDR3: TGCAGCGTTGCCCAGGGAAGTGGTGGCTACACCTTC.

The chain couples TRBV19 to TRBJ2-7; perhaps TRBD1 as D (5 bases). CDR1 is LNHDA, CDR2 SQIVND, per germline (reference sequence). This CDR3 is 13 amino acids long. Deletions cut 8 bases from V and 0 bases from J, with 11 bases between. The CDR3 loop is CASAQGISYEQYF. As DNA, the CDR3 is TGTGCCAGTGCCCAGGGTATCTCCTACGAGCAGTACTTC.

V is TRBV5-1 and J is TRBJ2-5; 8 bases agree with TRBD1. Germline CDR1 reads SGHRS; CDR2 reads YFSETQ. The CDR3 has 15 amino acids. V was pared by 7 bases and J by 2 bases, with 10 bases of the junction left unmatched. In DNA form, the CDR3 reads TGCGCCAGCTCTCGACAGGGGATTGAACAAGAGACCCAGTACTTC. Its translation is CASSRQGIEQETQYF.

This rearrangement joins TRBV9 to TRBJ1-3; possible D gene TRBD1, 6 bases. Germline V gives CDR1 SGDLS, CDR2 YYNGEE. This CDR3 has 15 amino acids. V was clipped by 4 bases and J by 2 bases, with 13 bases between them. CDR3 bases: TGTGCCAGCAGCCCTCGTCCAGGGGCTGGAAACACCATATATTTT. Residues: CASSPRPGAGNTIYF. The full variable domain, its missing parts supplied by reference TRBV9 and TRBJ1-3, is DSGVTQTPKHLITATGQRVTLRCSPRSGDLSVYWYQQSLDQGLQFLIQYYNGEERAKGNILERFSAQQFPDLHSELNLSSLELGDSALYFCASSPRPGAGNTIYFGEGSWLTVV.

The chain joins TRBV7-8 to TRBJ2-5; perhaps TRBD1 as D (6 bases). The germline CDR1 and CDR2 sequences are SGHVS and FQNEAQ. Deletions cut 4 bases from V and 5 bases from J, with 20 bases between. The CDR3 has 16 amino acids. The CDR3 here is CASSSRGGGHAETQYF. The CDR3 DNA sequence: TGTGCCAGCAGCTCCCGTGGGGGCGGCCACGCGGAGACCCAGTACTTC.

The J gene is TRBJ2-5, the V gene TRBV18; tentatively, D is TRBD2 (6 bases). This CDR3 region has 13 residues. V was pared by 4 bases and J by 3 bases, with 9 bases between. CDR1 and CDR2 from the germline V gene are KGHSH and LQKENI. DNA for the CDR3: TGTGCCAGCTCACGGGGGGAGGAAGAGACCCAGTACTTC. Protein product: CASSRGEEETQYF.

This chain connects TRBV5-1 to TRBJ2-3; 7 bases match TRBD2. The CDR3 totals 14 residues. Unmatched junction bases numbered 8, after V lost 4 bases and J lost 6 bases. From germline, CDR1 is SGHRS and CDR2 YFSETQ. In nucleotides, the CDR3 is TGCGCCAGCAGCCCCGGGACTATTTCGGATACGCAGTATTTT. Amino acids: CASSPGTISDTQYF. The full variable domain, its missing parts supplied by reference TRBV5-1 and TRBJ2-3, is KAGVTQTPRYLIKTRGQQVTLSCSPISGHRSVSWYQQTPGQGLQFLFEYFSETQRNKGNFPGRFSGRQFSNSRSEMNVSTLELGDSALYLCASSPGTISDTQYFGPGTRLTVL.

DNA for the CDR3: TGCGCCAGCAGCCTTCGCGAGCAGGATGGCTACACCTTC. Translated: CASSLREQDGYTF. The chain is built from TRBV4-3 and TRBJ1-2; D is ambiguous. Germline values: CDR1 LGHNA, CDR2 YSLEER. The CDR3 covers 13 residues. With 4 bases removed from V and 6 bases from J, the gap between germline ends came to 12 bases.

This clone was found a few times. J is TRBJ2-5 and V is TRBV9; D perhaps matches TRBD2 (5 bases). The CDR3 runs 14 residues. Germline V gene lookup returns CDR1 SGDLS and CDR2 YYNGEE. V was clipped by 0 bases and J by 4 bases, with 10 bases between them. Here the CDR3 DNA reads TGTGCCAGCAGCGTAGGCGGGCAAGGAGAGACCCAGTACTTC. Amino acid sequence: CASSVGGQGETQYF. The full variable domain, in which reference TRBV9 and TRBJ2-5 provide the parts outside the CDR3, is DSGVTQTPKHLITATGQRVTLRCSPRSGDLSVYWYQQSLDQGLQFLIQYYNGEERAKGNILERFSAQQFPDLHSELNLSSLELGDSALYFCASSVGGQGETQYFGPGTRLLVL.

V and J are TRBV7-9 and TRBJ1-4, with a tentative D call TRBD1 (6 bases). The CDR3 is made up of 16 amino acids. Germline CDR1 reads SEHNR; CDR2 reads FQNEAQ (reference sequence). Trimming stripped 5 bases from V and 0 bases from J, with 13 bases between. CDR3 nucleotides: TGTGCCAGCAGCCGGGGCCGGACAGCAACTAATGAAAAACTGTTTTTT. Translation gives CASSRGRTATNEKLFF. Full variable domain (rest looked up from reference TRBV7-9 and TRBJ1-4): DTGVSQNPRHKITKRGQNVTFRCDPISEHNRLYWYRQTLGQGPEFLTYFQNEAQLEKSRLLSDRFSAERPKGSFSTLEIQRTEQGDSAMYLCASSRGRTATNEKLFFGSGTQLSVL.

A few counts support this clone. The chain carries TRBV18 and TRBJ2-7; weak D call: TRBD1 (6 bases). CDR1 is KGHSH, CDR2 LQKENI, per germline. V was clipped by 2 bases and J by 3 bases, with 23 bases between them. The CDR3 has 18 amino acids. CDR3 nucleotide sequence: TGTGCCAGCTCACCAGTCAGGGTCGGGACACGTCTTGACTACGAGCAGTACGTC. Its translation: CASSPVRVGTRLDYEQYV.

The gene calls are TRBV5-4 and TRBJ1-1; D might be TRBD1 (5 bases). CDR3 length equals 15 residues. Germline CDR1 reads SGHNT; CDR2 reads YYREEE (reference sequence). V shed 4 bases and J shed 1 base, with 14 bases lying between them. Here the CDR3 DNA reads TGTGCCAGCAGCCCGCAGGGATTGAGGAACACTGAAGCTTTCTTT. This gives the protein CASSPQGLRNTEAFF.

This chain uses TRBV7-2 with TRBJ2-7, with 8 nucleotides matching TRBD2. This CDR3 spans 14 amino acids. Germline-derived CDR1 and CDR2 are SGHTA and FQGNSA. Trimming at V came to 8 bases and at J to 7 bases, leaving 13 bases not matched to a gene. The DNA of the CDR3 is TGTGCCAGCTCTCGGCAGCGGGAGTCGGGGGAGCAGTACGTC. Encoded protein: CASSRQRESGEQYV.

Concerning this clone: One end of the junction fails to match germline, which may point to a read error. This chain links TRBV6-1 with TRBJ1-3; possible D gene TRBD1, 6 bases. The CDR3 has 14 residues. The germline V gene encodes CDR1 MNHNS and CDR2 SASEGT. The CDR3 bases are TGTGCCAGCAATGAACCAGGGGCTGGAAACACCATATATTTT. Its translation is CASNEPGAGNTIYF.

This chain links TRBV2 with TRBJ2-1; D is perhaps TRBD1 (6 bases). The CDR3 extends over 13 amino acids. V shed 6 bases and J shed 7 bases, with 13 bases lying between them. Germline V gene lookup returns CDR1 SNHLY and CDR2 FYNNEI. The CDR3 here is CASRGGRMNEQFF. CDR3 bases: TGTGCCAGCAGAGGGGGTCGGATGAATGAGCAGTTCTTC.

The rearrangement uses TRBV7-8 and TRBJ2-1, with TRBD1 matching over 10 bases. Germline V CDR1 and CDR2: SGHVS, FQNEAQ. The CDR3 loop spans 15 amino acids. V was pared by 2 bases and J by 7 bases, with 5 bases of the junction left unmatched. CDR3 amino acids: CASSLIGQGENEQFF. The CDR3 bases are TGTGCCAGCAGCTTAATAGGACAGGGGGAGAATGAGCAGTTCTTC.

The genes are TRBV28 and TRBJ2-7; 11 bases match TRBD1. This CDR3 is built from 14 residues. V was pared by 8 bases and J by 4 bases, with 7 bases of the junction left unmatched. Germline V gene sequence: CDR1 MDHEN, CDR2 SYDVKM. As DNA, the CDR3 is TGTGCCAGCGGCAAGGACAGGGGGCTGTACGAGCAGTACTTC. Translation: CASGKDRGLYEQYF.